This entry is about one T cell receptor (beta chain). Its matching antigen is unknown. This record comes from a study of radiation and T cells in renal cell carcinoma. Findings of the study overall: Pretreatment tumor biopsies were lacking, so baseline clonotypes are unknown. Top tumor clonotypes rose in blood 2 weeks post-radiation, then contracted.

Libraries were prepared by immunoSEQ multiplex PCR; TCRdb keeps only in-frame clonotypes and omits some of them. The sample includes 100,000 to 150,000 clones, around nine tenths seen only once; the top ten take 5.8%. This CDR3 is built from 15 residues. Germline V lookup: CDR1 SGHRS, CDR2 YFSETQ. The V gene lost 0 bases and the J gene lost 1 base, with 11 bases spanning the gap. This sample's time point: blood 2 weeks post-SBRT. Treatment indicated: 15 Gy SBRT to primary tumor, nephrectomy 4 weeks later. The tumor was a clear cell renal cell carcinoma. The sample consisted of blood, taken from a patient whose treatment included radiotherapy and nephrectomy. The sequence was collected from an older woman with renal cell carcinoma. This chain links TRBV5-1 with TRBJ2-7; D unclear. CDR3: CASSLAGGLSYEQYF. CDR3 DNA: TGCGCCAGCAGCTTGGCGGGTGGGCTATCCTACGAGCAGTACTTC.